This T cell receptor beta chain originates from a study of identical twins. Study-wide results and caveats: The study found excess low generation probability among twin-shared out-of-frame alpha sequences. Part of the zero-insertion signal could reflect confounding by invariant MAIT and iNKT cells. Modelling underestimated the level of out-of-frame TCR alpha sharing observed in monozygotic twins.

The CDR3 runs to 12 residues. Germline V gene sequence: CDR1 SGHNT, CDR2 YYREEE (reference sequence). The authors used template switching to add a universal primer site and gave cDNA unique molecular identifiers. Via MiXCR, TCRdb re-called the 5' RACE reads, giving one row per CDR3 protein. The sample lists roughly 260,000 distinct CDR3 sequences, over 13% seen once, with 8.8% in the top ten. In the case of this clonotype: Its cognate antigen is unknown. Compared with germline, one end of the junction differs, possibly owing to a read error.

The sequence derives from a woman in her late teens or twenties in good health. Material for sequencing was memory (CD45RO+) T cells sorted from blood. The chain combines TRBV5-4 with TRBJ2-1; TRBD2 matches 12 bases. The CDR3 DNA sequence: TGTGCCAGCAGCTTGGAACTAGCGGGAGGCTCTTTC. Translation gives CASSLELAGGSF.